This record looks at one T cell receptor beta chain sequence and its context. This entry comes from a study of blood T cells in healthy people across ages. A J-beta primer mix and a sample-barcoded 5' primer were used in a second PCR of roughly 7 to 12 cycles. TCRdb passed the 5' RACE reads through MiXCR, listing each CDR3 protein once. This table holds about 800,000 distinct CDR3 sequences, 55% to 75% found once. Extractions gave at least 5 micrograms of total RNA per sample. The CDR3 spans 14 residues. The sequence derives from a man aged 25 to 45 in good health. The specimen was blood. The rearrangement uses TRBV21-1 and TRBJ2-7. TRBV21-1 is described as a pseudogene. CDR3 coding DNA: TGTGCCAGACTTTCTTCCGTCCTGTCATACGAGCAGTACTTC. Translating it yields CARLSSVLSYEQYF.